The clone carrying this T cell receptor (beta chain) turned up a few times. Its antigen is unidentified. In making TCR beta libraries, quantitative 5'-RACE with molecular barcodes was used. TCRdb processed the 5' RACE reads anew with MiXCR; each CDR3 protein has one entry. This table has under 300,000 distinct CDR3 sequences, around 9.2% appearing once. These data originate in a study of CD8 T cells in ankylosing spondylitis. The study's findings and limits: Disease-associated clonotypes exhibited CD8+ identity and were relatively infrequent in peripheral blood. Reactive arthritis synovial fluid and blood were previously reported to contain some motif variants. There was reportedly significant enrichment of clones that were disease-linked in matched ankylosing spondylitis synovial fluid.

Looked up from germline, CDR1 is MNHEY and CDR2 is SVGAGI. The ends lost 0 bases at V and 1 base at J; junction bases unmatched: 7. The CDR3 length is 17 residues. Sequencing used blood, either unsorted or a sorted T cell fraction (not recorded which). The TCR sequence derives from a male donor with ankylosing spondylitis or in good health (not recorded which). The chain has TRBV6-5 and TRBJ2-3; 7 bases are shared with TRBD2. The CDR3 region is CASSYSASGARTDTQYF. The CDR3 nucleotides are TGTGCCAGCAGTTACTCTGCCAGCGGGGCCCGCACAGATACGCAGTATTTT.